These 10 T cell receptor beta chains were all obtained from the same sample, sequenced in a study of cytomegalovirus exposure and HLA in healthy donors. The PCR employed 60 Vbeta primers together with 13 Jbeta primers. Sequencing was performed with immunoSEQ multiplex PCR; in TCRdb, only in-frame clones are kept and a portion is missing. In the table there are 200,000 to 250,000 clones, 77% of which are singletons. The sample comprised PBMCs. The receptors were gathered from an older woman in good health and CMV-seropositive.

V gene TRBV7-9 combines with J gene TRBJ2-5; TRBD1 agrees at 11 bases. The end of the DNA fits TRBJ2-7 better, so the J call may be wrong. The CDR3 length is 15 residues. Germline CDR1 and CDR2: SEHNR and FQNEAQ (reference sequence). The CDR3 DNA follows: TGTGCCAGCAGCCCACCCGGGACAGGGGGCTACGAGCAGTACTTC. This encodes CASSPPGTGGYEQYF.

The CDR3 spells CASSLTSGGPTDTQYF. Written as DNA, the CDR3 is TGTGCCAGCAGCTTAACAAGCGGGGGGCCCACAGATACGCAGTATTTT. This sequence joins TRBV7-2 and TRBJ2-3; 9 bases fit TRBD2. This CDR3 is built from 16 residues. CDR1 SGHTA and CDR2 FQGNSA come from the germline V gene. Trimming removed 2 bases from V and 2 bases from J; junction bases left unmatched: 5.

Note on this clone: This same CDR3 is encoded by further DNA sequences in the sample. J is TRBJ2-5 and V is TRBV27; no clear D gene. The ends were cut back, 3 bases at V and 0 bases at J, with 5 bases in the middle. The germline gives CDR1 MNHEY, CDR2 SMNVEV (reference sequence). The CDR3 is 13 amino acids. CDR3 DNA: TGTGCCAGCAGTTTTTCGTACCAAGAGACCCAGTACTTC. Protein product: CASSFSYQETQYF.

This clone has only a few counts. V and J are TRBV5-1 and TRBJ2-1; the match to TRBD2 covers 10 bases. CDR1 SGHRS and CDR2 YFSETQ come from the germline V gene. V gave up 4 bases and J gave up 6 bases; unmatched junction bases: 7. The CDR3 contains 15 residues. CDR3 sequence (DNA): TGCGCCAGCAGCGCTCCTAGCGGGAGTTTCAATGAGCAGTTCTTC. Translated, it gives CASSAPSGSFNEQFF.

The V call is TRBV5-1, the J call TRBJ2-3, with 8 bases that match TRBD1. The CDR3 contains 18 residues. The V segment lost 0 bases and the J segment 1 base; nucleotides outside the gene matches: 10. Germline-derived CDR1 and CDR2 are SGHRS and YFSETQ. CDR3 DNA sequence: TGCGCCAGCAGCTTGGGGGGCCGGGACAGGTCAGGCACAGATACGCAGTATTTT. Protein: CASSLGGRDRSGTDTQYF.

This clone was seen only a few times. The chain is built from TRBV10-3 and TRBJ2-1; TRBD1 is a possible D gene (6 bases). This CDR3 contains 15 residues. The V end lost 4 bases, the J end lost 9 bases, and 19 bases lay between the germline ends. Looked up from germline, CDR1 is ENHRY and CDR2 is SYGVKD. The CDR3 sequence: CAISGPTKQGPEQFF. The CDR3 DNA follows: TGTGCCATCAGTGGCCCAACAAAACAGGGACCTGAGCAGTTCTTC.

This clone was seen only once. V is TRBV9 and J is TRBJ2-3, with D possibly being TRBD2 (6 bases). V shed 4 bases and J shed 2 bases, with 11 bases lying between them. The CDR3 loop spans 14 amino acids. The V gene's germline CDR1 is SGDLS and CDR2 YYNGEE. The CDR3 DNA is TGTGCCAGCAGCCCGGCGGGGACCACAGATACGCAGTATTTT. It codes for CASSPAGTTDTQYF. Based on the CDR3 plus reference TRBV9 and TRBJ2-3, the full variable domain is DSGVTQTPKHLITATGQRVTLRCSPRSGDLSVYWYQQSLDQGLQFLIQYYNGEERAKGNILERFSAQQFPDLHSELNLSSLELGDSALYFCASSPAGTTDTQYFGPGTRLTVL.

This CDR3 is CASRGIGWGAEAFF. CDR3 sequence (DNA): TGTGCCAGCAGGGGTATTGGATGGGGGGCTGAAGCTTTCTTT. The chain combines TRBV2 with TRBJ1-1; possible D gene TRBD1, 5 bases. The CDR3 is 14 amino acids. Germline assignment: CDR1 SNHLY and CDR2 FYNNEI. V was clipped by 6 bases and J by 6 bases, with 17 bases between them.

The J gene is TRBJ1-5, the V gene TRBV5-1, with a possible D match to TRBD1 (6 bases). Trimming shortened V by 6 bases and J by 7 bases, and 20 bases separated the two germline ends. This CDR3 is built from 15 residues. CDR1 is SGHRS, CDR2 YFSETQ, per germline. The CDR3 protein is CASNTGGGPQQPQHF. The CDR3 bases are TGCGCCAGCAACACGGGGGGCGGGCCTCAGCAGCCCCAGCATTTT.

The chain carries TRBV19 and TRBJ2-2; D gene ambiguous. This CDR3 has 15 amino acids. The V end was cut by 3 bases, the J end by 0 bases, with 8 bases between. Germline V lookup: CDR1 LNHDA, CDR2 SQIVND (reference sequence). CDR3 DNA: TGTGCCAGTAGTATTGGCGGCTCGAACACCGGGGAGCTGTTTTTT. Amino acid sequence: CASSIGGSNTGELFF.